What follows are 29 T cell receptor beta chains derived from one specimen sequenced in a study of T cells in Graves' hyperthyroidism and ophthalmopathy (dated by TCRdb to the late 2010s). The protocol used for the library was multiplex PCR. Sequenced on an Illumina HiSeq 2000. Amplification of TCR beta CDR3 regions was carried out from RNA transcripts. The first round of RT-PCR for the TCR CDR3 was performed with the HTBI primer set and the Qiagen OneStep RT-PCR kit. TCRdb handled the public reads itself, with Q25 trimming in fastp and clone calling in MiXCR, and kept productive beta chains. Entries that share a CDR3 protein sequence are merged under the most common genes and DNA. The sample yields more than 500,000 distinct CDR3 sequences; around 16% were counted once. The top ten clonotypes cover around 4% of the sample. The specimen sequenced was blood. Source of these receptors: a woman aged 30 to 39 with Graves' hyperthyroidism.

This clonotype was seen many times. The chain joins TRBV20-1 to TRBJ2-1; weak D call: TRBD2 (5 bases). This CDR3 region has 12 residues. Germline CDR1 is DFQATT and CDR2 is SNEGSKA (reference sequence). Deletions cut 5 bases from V and 10 bases from J, with 15 bases between. CDR3 DNA sequence: TGCAGTGCTTCCCGGACTGGGAACGAGCAGTTCTTC. This codes for CSASRTGNEQFF.

This clonotype was seen only a few times. V is TRBV29-1 and J is TRBJ2-1; D uncertain. CDR3 length: 12 amino acids. Germline V lookup: CDR1 SQVTM, CDR2 ANQGSEA. Trimming left V 6 bases short and J 8 bases short, with 14 bases between. The CDR3 spells CSVAWLADEQFF. The CDR3, as DNA: TGCAGCGTCGCATGGTTAGCCGATGAGCAGTTCTTC.

This clonotype has more than one count but fewer than ten. The chain has TRBV20-1 and TRBJ1-3; no reliable D call. The germline CDR1 and CDR2 sequences are DFQATT and SNEGSKA (reference sequence). This CDR3 spans 13 amino acids. V lost 1 base, J lost 4 bases, and 8 bases lay in between. The CDR3 is CSARGNIGNTIYF. CDR3 DNA sequence: TGCAGTGCTAGAGGGAACATAGGAAACACCATATATTTT.

There are a few counts of this clonotype. The chain has TRBV28 and TRBJ2-7, with D unclear. Germline V gene lookup returns CDR1 MDHEN and CDR2 SYDVKM. The V and J ends lost 5 bases and 6 bases respectively, with 20 bases between them. The CDR3 has 15 amino acids. The CDR3 region is CASSPLSDGFAEQYF. CDR3 in DNA: TGTGCCAGCAGTCCACTGTCGGACGGGTTTGCCGAGCAGTACTTC.

The V and J genes are TRBV24-1 and TRBJ2-2; perhaps D is TRBD1 or TRBD2 (5 bases each). The CDR3 contains 16 residues. V was pared by 4 bases and J by 2 bases, with 13 bases between. The germline gives CDR1 KGHDR, CDR2 SFDVKD. CDR3 nucleotides: TGTGCCACCAGTGAAAGCCGGGACGGCAACACCGGGGAGCTGTTTTTT. Its protein is CATSESRDGNTGELFF.

Many counts were recorded for this clonotype. The V call is TRBV6-1, the J call TRBJ2-7; weak D call: TRBD1 (6 bases). The CDR3 totals 18 residues. Germline values: CDR1 MNHNS, CDR2 SASEGT. V was cut by 6 bases and J by 3 bases, with 27 bases left in between. CDR3 sequence reads: CASRDSPTRGSRNYEQYF. CDR3 nucleotide sequence: TGTGCCAGCAGGGACAGCCCTACCCGGGGCTCGAGGAACTACGAGCAGTACTTC.

In this sample, this clonotype turned up many times. J is TRBJ2-1 and V is TRBV11-2; 15 bases are a match to TRBD2. The junction had 8 bases not matched to a gene; V was cut back by 5 bases and J by 0 bases. CDR1 and CDR2 from the germline V gene are SGHAT and FQNNGV. The CDR3 has 19 residues. DNA for the CDR3: TGTGCCAGCAGCCCCGGACTAGCGGGAGGGGTCTACTCCTACAATGAGCAGTTCTTC. Protein sequence: CASSPGLAGGVYSYNEQFF.

This clonotype was found a few times. This chain joins TRBV30 and TRBJ2-6, with 9 bases fitting TRBD1. Germline CDR1 and CDR2: GTSNPN and SVGIG (reference sequence). This CDR3 is built from 16 residues. V was pared by 0 bases and J by 4 bases, with 4 bases of the junction left unmatched. For the CDR3, the DNA is TGTGCCTGGAGTGTAAGACAGGGGGGAGGGGCCAACGTCCTGACTTTC. It codes for CAWSVRQGGGANVLTF.

There are a few counts of this clonotype. The rearrangement uses TRBV10-2 and TRBJ1-1; D unresolved. The V end lost 5 bases, the J end lost 4 bases, and 14 bases lay between the germline ends. The CDR3 has 14 amino acids. CDR1 is WSHSY and CDR2 is SAAADI in the germline V gene. The chain's CDR3 is CASSLGYEGTEAFF. CDR3 nucleotide sequence: TGCGCCAGCAGTCTGGGGTACGAGGGCACTGAAGCTTTCTTT.

This clonotype was seen more than once but under ten times. The J gene is TRBJ2-1, the V gene TRBV24-1; D uncertain. Trimming cost V 5 bases and J 6 bases, with 10 bases left between them. The CDR3 has 13 residues. Per germline, CDR1 KGHDR and CDR2 SFDVKD. The CDR3 sequence: CATSVDGGNEQFF. CDR3 nucleotide sequence: TGTGCCACCAGTGTCGATGGCGGCAATGAGCAGTTCTTC.

The chain joins TRBV3-1 to TRBJ2-4; D unclear. The CDR3 extends over 15 amino acids. Trimming stripped 0 bases from V and 5 bases from J, with 11 bases between. Per the germline V gene, CDR1 is LGHDT and CDR2 is YNNKEL (reference sequence). The CDR3: CASSQDPENQNIQYF. CDR3 DNA sequence: TGTGCCAGCAGCCAAGATCCGGAAAACCAAAACATTCAGTACTTC.

This sequence joins TRBV29-1 and TRBJ2-2; no firm D call. V was clipped by 5 bases and J by 2 bases, with 9 bases between them. CDR1 and CDR2 from the germline V gene are SQVTM and ANQGSEA. This CDR3 is 13 amino acids long. CDR3 in DNA: TGCAGCGTTCCAAGACAAAACACCGGGGAGCTGTTTTTT. This translates into CSVPRQNTGELFF.

CDR3 nucleotides: TGTGCCAGCAGTCCCCGCACAGGAAGGGACGTTCAGTACTTC. Translated: CASSPRTGRDVQYF. The genes are TRBV12-3 or TRBV12-4 and TRBJ2-4; the D call may be TRBD1 or TRBD2 (5 bases each). The germline V and J ends were trimmed by 5 bases and 11 bases, with 19 bases remaining between them. The length of the CDR3 is 14 residues.

This clonotype appeared many times. This chain links TRBV28 with TRBJ2-3; D uncertain. V was clipped by 4 bases and J by 6 bases, with 5 bases between them. Germline CDR1 reads MDHEN; CDR2 reads SYDVKM. The CDR3 consists of 11 residues. The CDR3 here is CASSSMDTQYF. CDR3 DNA: TGTGCCAGCAGTTCTATGGATACGCAGTATTTT.

In its sample, this clonotype was seen many times. The rearrangement uses TRBV2 and TRBJ2-3; 7 nucleotides match TRBD2. V trimming: 4 bases; J trimming: 6 bases; junction bases outside the gene matches: 4. This CDR3 spans 13 amino acids. Per the germline V gene, CDR1 is SNHLY and CDR2 is FYNNEI. The CDR3 bases are TGTGCCAGCAGTGGACTAGCAGGTGATACGCAGTATTTT. This translates into CASSGLAGDTQYF.

This clonotype has only a few counts. The chain combines TRBV7-2 with TRBJ2-2; 8 nucleotides match TRBD1. The CDR3 length is 13 residues. Germline CDR1 reads SGHTA; CDR2 reads FQGNSA. Germline trimming cut 6 bases from V and 6 bases from J; bases unmatched to any gene: 3. The CDR3 loop is CASRKQGAGELFF. CDR3 in DNA: TGTGCCAGCAGGAAACAGGGGGCCGGGGAGCTGTTTTTT.

This clonotype was picked up many times. The CDR3 region is CASSPGLAAYNEQFF. The CDR3 DNA sequence: TGTGCCAGCAGCCCGGGACTAGCGGCTTACAATGAGCAGTTCTTC. This chain joins TRBV12-3 or TRBV12-4 and TRBJ2-1; 11 nucleotides agree with TRBD2. The CDR3 has 15 amino acids. Trimming cost V 6 bases and J 4 bases; bases outside gene matches: 5.

This clonotype has at least ten counts. V gene TRBV7-2 combines with J gene TRBJ1-5; D is possibly TRBD1 (5 bases). The CDR3 is 18 residues long. Germline values: CDR1 SGHTA, CDR2 FQGNSA. V lost 2 bases and J 6 bases, leaving 23 bases between the germline ends. CDR3 sequence: CASSLYPPMIRTSQPQHF. DNA for the CDR3: TGTGCCAGCAGCTTATACCCACCGATGATTCGGACATCTCAGCCCCAGCATTTT.

This clonotype was seen ten or more times. The rearrangement joins TRBV27 to TRBJ2-7; 7 nucleotides match TRBD1. Germline V gene sequence: CDR1 MNHEY, CDR2 SMNVEV (reference sequence). J gave up 4 bases and V 5 bases, and 14 bases lay outside the gene matches. The CDR3 spans 16 residues. The CDR3 protein is CASSPYGRTGKYEQYF. The DNA for the CDR3 is TGTGCCAGCAGTCCGTATGGACGGACAGGTAAATACGAGCAGTACTTC.

This clonotype was seen repeatedly, ten times or more. The genes are TRBV28 and TRBJ2-1; 7 bases map to TRBD1. Unmatched junction bases numbered 8, after V lost 7 bases and J lost 8 bases. CDR3 length: 13 residues. The germline V gene has CDR1 MDHEN and CDR2 SYDVKM. The chain's CDR3 is CASNRQGRDEQFF. The CDR3 DNA follows: TGTGCCAGCAACAGACAGGGTAGGGATGAGCAGTTCTTC.

This clonotype was observed a handful of times. The gene calls are TRBV12-3 or TRBV12-4 and TRBJ2-3, with 14 bases matching TRBD2. This CDR3 spans 18 amino acids. V was pared by 5 bases and J by 6 bases, with 13 bases of the junction left unmatched. The chain's CDR3 is CASSPTLGLAGDGDTQYF. The CDR3 nucleotides read TGTGCCAGCAGTCCTACACTGGGACTAGCGGGAGATGGTGATACGCAGTATTTT.

The chain employs TRBV5-1 and TRBJ1-2; D unclear. With 0 bases removed from V and 6 bases from J, the gap between germline ends came to 21 bases. This CDR3 has 17 residues. The germline CDR1 and CDR2 sequences are SGHRS and YFSETQ. CDR3 in amino acids: CASSLGLSDTGGNGYTF. CDR3 DNA: TGCGCCAGCAGCTTGGGGCTCTCTGATACTGGAGGGAATGGCTACACCTTC.

This clonotype was counted only a few times. This rearrangement joins TRBV29-1 to TRBJ2-2; D unclear. This CDR3 spans 12 amino acids. The V gene lost 7 bases and the J gene lost 3 bases, with 9 bases spanning the gap. The V gene's germline CDR1 is SQVTM and CDR2 ANQGSEA. DNA of the CDR3: TGCAGCGCGCCCTTTGACACCGGGGAGCTGTTTTTT. As protein: CSAPFDTGELFF.

This clonotype was observed at least ten times. This chain links TRBV24-1 with TRBJ2-1, with D perhaps TRBD2 (6 bases). V was clipped by 3 bases and J by 1 base, with 9 bases between them. The CDR3 loop spans 15 amino acids. Germline lookup yields CDR1 KGHDR and CDR2 SFDVKD. Here the CDR3 DNA reads TGTGCCACCAGTGATGGAGGGCCTTCCTACAATGAGCAGTTCTTC. Amino acids: CATSDGGPSYNEQFF.

This clonotype was counted only a few times. This sequence joins TRBV30 and TRBJ2-3; 8 positions match TRBD2. With V trimmed by 0 bases and J by 6 bases, 5 bases remained unmatched. This CDR3 has 14 amino acids. Per the germline V gene, CDR1 is GTSNPN and CDR2 is SVGIG (reference sequence). This CDR3 reads CAWSVSGSGDTQYF. The CDR3 DNA follows: TGTGCCTGGAGTGTAAGCGGGAGCGGTGATACGCAGTATTTT.

The gene calls are TRBV6-2 or TRBV6-3 and TRBJ2-7, with D unresolved. CDR3 length: 19 amino acids. Germline assignment: CDR1 MNHEY and CDR2 SVGEGT. The germline V and J ends were trimmed by 6 bases and 0 bases, with 27 bases remaining between them. CDR3 bases: TGTGCCAGCAGACAAAAAATCCCTCGGCTGGCAGACCCCTCCTACGAGCAGTACTTC. Translating it yields CASRQKIPRLADPSYEQYF.

The chain uses TRBV20-1 and TRBJ2-3; a weak D match, TRBD2 (6 bases). CDR1 and CDR2 from the germline V gene are DFQATT and SNEGSKA (reference sequence). The CDR3 contains 14 residues. Trimming left V 3 bases short and J 0 bases short, with 10 bases between. The CDR3 coding sequence is TGCAGTGCTAGTGATAGCGGTAGCACAGATACGCAGTATTTT. It encodes CSASDSGSTDTQYF.

The rearrangement joins TRBV7-9 to TRBJ2-1, with D unresolved. The last part of the DNA fits TRBJ2-7 better; the J call may be wrong. CDR1 is SEHNR and CDR2 is FQNEAQ in the germline V gene (reference sequence). This CDR3 is 14 amino acids long. CDR3 DNA sequence: TGTGCCAGTCAGGAGATAACCTTCTACAATGAGCAGTACTTC. Protein product: CASQEITFYNEQYF.

The gene calls are TRBV12-3 or TRBV12-4 and TRBJ2-1, with D perhaps TRBD2 (5 bases). This CDR3 is built from 18 residues. Trimming stripped 6 bases from V and 6 bases from J, with 27 bases between. The DNA for the CDR3 is TGTGCCAGCAGCCAAGATCACTACCGCTCGGCCGAGGGCAATGAGCAGTTCTTC. Its translation is CASSQDHYRSAEGNEQFF.